Below are 10 T cell receptor beta chains sequenced from a single sample in a study of vaccination and CD4 T cells after COVID-19. No antigen has been identified for these receptors. Cultured CD4+ T cell DNA was sequenced using the Oncomine TCR Beta short-read assay. TCRdb re-derived calls from the PCR reads in MiXCR, one entry per CDR3 protein. The table lists about 9,100 distinct CDR3 sequences, approximately 58% of them singletons. Regarding treatment: approximately 9-day PBMC culture with coronavirus spike peptide pools or control peptides (ViraFEST assay). The sample here was cultured CD4+ T cells from blood, taken after SARS-CoV-2 vaccination. These receptors came from a human donor with COVID-19.

This sequence joins TRBV6-5 and TRBJ1-2, with D maybe TRBD1 (6 bases). This CDR3 is 15 amino acids long. V was clipped by 2 bases and J by 2 bases, with 12 bases between them. Germline V gene data show CDR1 as MNHEY and CDR2 as SVGAGI. CDR3 in amino acids: CASSYTGQVNYGYTF. Written as DNA, the CDR3 is TGTGCCAGCAGTTACACGGGACAAGTAAACTATGGCTACACCTTC.

The chain is built from TRBV7-2 and TRBJ1-1, with 8 bases lining up with TRBD1. V was clipped by 3 bases and J by 0 bases; unmatched bases: 15. This CDR3 has 19 amino acids. CDR1 and CDR2 (germline): SGHTA, FQGNSA. DNA of the CDR3: TGTGCCAGCAGCTTCAGCTCTTCAGGGGGCGCTGACATGAACACTGAAGCTTTCTTT. This codes for CASSFSSSGGADMNTEAFF.

V usage is TRBV12-3 or TRBV12-4 and J usage is TRBJ2-7, with TRBD2 identical over 12 bases. This CDR3 region has 13 residues. J was trimmed by 6 bases and V by 8 bases; bases with no gene match: 5. The CDR3 nucleotides are TGTGCCAGCGGGTCTAGCGGGGGGGGCGAGCAGTACTTC. It is translated as CASGSSGGGEQYF.

The genes are TRBV5-1 and TRBJ2-7; D not certain. The V gene's germline CDR1 is SGHRS and CDR2 YFSETQ. Trimming took off 7 bases at V and 5 bases at J, with 16 bases between the two ends. The CDR3 has 13 residues. CDR3 coding DNA: TGCGCCAGCTCACAAGAAGGGCTGAACGAGCAGTACTTC. Translation: CASSQEGLNEQYF.

The chain employs TRBV6-5 and TRBJ2-7, with a tentative D call TRBD1 (5 bases). CDR3 length: 14 residues. V lost 0 bases and J 3 bases, leaving 9 bases between the germline ends. CDR1 is MNHEY and CDR2 is SVGAGI in the germline V gene. DNA of the CDR3: TGTGCCAGCAGTTACTCAGACAGATACTACGAGCAGTACTTC. This translates into CASSYSDRYYEQYF.

This sequence joins TRBV5-1 and TRBJ2-7; D call uncertain. From germline, CDR1 is SGHRS and CDR2 YFSETQ. The CDR3 runs to 15 residues. The ends were cut back, 0 bases at V and 5 bases at J, with 15 bases in the middle. The CDR3 reads CASSLAERMWDEQYF. CDR3 in DNA: TGCGCCAGCAGCTTGGCGGAGAGAATGTGGGACGAGCAGTACTTC.

The V call is TRBV7-8, the J call TRBJ2-7; D gene uncertain. Germline CDR1 reads SGHVS; CDR2 reads FQNEAQ. V lost 7 bases and J 0 bases, leaving 16 bases between the germline ends. The length of the CDR3 is 15 residues. The CDR3 bases are TGTGCCAGCACCCAAGGCGTGTCTAACTCCTACGAGCAGTACTTC. It encodes CASTQGVSNSYEQYF.

The V and J genes are TRBV6-1 and TRBJ2-7, with TRBD2 matching over 10 bases. The CDR3 is 16 amino acids. V gave up 4 bases and J gave up 6 bases; unmatched junction bases: 12. CDR1 and CDR2 from the germline V gene are MNHNS and SASEGT. This CDR3 is CASSGPQGLARAEQYF. CDR3 coding DNA: TGTGCCAGCAGTGGACCTCAGGGACTAGCGAGGGCCGAGCAGTACTTC.

This clonotype occurred once. The chain has TRBV21-1 and TRBJ1-2; the table names TRBD1, a call not compared with the DNA. TRBV21-1 is deemed a pseudogene. CDR3 length: 17 amino acids. The CDR3 spells CASSNPPTTGGGYGYTF. CDR3 nucleotides: TGTGCCAGCAGCAATCCCCCCACCACAGGGGGCGGCTATGGCTACACCTTC.

The rearrangement links TRBV15 to TRBJ2-7; 7 bases agree with TRBD1. CDR1 LNHNV and CDR2 YYDKDF come from the germline V gene (reference sequence). Trimming removed 3 bases from V and 5 bases from J; junction bases left unmatched: 4. The CDR3 loop spans 13 amino acids. CDR3 residues: CATSRTGSNEQYF. The CDR3 coding sequence is TGTGCCACCAGCAGGACAGGGTCCAACGAGCAGTACTTC.